Shown below are 8 T cell receptor beta chains from a single sample sequenced in a study of diagnostic markers for celiac disease. Reprocessing the reads, TCRdb reports a single entry for every CDR3 protein and omits DNA. The sample data list about 5,600 distinct CDR3 sequences. Specimen: either unsorted cells or a sorted T cell fraction (not recorded which). The receptors come from a human donor. This table probably holds off-target reads from a library built for another chain.

The chain is built from TRBV5-1 and TRBJ1-1. Germline CDR1 SGHRS, CDR2 YFSETQ. This CDR3 contains 15 residues. CDR3 loop: CASSLSPDLGTEAFF. Complete variable domain (other parts from reference TRBV5-1 and TRBJ1-1): KAGVTQTPRYLIKTRGQQVTLSCSPISGHRSVSWYQQTPGQGLQFLFEYFSETQRNKGNFPGRFSGRQFSNSRSEMNVSTLELGDSALYLCASSLSPDLGTEAFFGQGTRLTVV.

This clonotype is classed as medium-sized by frequency. V usage is TRBV12-3 or TRBV12-4 and J usage is TRBJ1-4; TCRdb's D gene call, TRBD1, goes unchecked for lack of DNA. The CDR3 extends over 16 amino acids. CDR3 in amino acids: CASSPTPGGGREKLFF.

This rearrangement joins TRBV20-1 to TRBJ1-4; absent DNA, TCRdb's TRBD1 call cannot be checked. From germline, CDR1 is DFQATT and CDR2 SNEGSKA (reference sequence). The CDR3 has 17 residues. CDR3: CSATRRDRGLWDEKLFF.

By frequency, this clonotype registers medium-sized. This chain connects TRBV20-1 to TRBJ2-7; the D call from TCRdb, TRBD1, cannot be confirmed without DNA. This CDR3 is 12 amino acids long. Looked up from germline, CDR1 is DFQATT and CDR2 is SNEGSKA (reference sequence). The CDR3 here is CSAPGAGYEQYF.

Measured by frequency, this clonotype is medium-sized (0.01 to 0.1%). V and J are TRBV3-1 and TRBJ1-1; the TCRdb D gene call, TRBD1, has no DNA to confirm it. CDR1 is LGHDT and CDR2 is YNNKEL in the germline V gene (reference sequence). CDR3 size: 14 residues. CDR3 loop: CASSLTGRETEAFF.

The chain employs TRBV30 and TRBJ2-2; TCRdb designates TRBD1, a call that cannot be tested without DNA. The CDR3 loop spans 15 amino acids. Germline CDR1 is GTSNPN and CDR2 is SVGIG (reference sequence). The CDR3: CAWLKQGLNTGELFF. Full variable domain (rest looked up from reference TRBV30 and TRBJ2-2): SQTIHQWPATLVQPVGSPLSLECTVEGTSNPNLYWYRQAAGRGLQLLFYSVGIGQISSEVPQNLSASRPQDRQFILSSKKLLLSDSGFYLCAWLKQGLNTGELFFGEGSRLTVL.

This rearrangement joins TRBV15 to TRBJ1-5; the TCRdb D gene call, TRBD1, has no DNA to confirm it. This CDR3 spans 16 amino acids. Germline CDR1 reads LNHNV; CDR2 reads YYDKDF (reference sequence). This CDR3 is CATSRGQRFWNQPQHF.

CDR3 loop: CASRPTGVNTEAFF. V and J are TRBV10-2 and TRBJ1-1; TCRdb designates TRBD1, a call that cannot be tested without DNA. The CDR3 covers 14 residues. Germline CDR1 WSHSY, CDR2 SAAADI.